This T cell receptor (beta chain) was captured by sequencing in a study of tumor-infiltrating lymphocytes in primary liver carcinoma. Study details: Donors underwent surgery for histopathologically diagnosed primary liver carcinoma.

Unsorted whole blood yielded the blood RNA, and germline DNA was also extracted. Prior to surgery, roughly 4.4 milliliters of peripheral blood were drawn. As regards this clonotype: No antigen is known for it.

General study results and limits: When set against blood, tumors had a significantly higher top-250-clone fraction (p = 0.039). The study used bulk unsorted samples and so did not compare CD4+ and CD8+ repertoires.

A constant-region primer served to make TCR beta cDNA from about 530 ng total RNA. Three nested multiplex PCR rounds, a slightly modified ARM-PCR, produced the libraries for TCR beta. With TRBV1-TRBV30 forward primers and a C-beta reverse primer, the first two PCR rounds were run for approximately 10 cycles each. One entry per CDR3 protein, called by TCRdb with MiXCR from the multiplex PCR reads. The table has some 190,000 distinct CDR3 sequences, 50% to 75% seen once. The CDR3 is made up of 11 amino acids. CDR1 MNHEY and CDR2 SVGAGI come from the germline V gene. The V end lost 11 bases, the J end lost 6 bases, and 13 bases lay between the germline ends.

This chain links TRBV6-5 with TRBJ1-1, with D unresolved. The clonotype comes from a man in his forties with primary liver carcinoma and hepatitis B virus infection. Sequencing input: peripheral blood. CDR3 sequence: CASHRAPEAFF. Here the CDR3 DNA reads TGTGCCTCTCATAGGGCACCTGAAGCTTTCTTT.